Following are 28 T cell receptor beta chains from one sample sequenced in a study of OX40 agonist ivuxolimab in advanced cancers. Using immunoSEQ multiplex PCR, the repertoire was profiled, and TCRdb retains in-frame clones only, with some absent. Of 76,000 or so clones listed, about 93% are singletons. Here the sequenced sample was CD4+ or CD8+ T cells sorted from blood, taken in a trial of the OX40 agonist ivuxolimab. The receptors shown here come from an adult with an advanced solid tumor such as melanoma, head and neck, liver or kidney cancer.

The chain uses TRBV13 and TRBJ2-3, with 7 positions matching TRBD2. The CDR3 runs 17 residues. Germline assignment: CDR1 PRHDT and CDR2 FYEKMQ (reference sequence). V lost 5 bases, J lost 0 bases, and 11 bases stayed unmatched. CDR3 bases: TGTGCCAGCAGCCCTTTATCGAGCGGGGCTAGCACAGATACGCAGTATTTT. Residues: CASSPLSSGASTDTQYF.

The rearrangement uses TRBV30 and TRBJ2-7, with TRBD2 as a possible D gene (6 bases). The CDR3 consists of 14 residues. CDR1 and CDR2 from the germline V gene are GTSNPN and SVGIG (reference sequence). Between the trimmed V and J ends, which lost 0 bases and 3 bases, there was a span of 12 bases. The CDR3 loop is CAWSVGGAGYEQYF. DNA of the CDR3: TGTGCCTGGAGTGTCGGAGGGGCTGGCTACGAGCAGTACTTC.

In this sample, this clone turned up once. The CDR3 region is CASSFGGNNEQFF. The CDR3 nucleotides are TGTGCCAGCAGCTTCGGGGGAAACAATGAGCAGTTCTTC. The chain joins TRBV11-2 to TRBJ2-1; possibly TRBD2 for D (6 bases). The CDR3 is 13 residues long. Germline lookup yields CDR1 SGHAT and CDR2 FQNNGV. Trimming cost V 3 bases and J 5 bases, with 8 bases left between them.

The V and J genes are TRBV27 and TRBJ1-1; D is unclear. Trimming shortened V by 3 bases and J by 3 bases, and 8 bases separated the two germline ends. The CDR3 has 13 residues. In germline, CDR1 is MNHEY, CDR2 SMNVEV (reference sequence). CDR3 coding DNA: TGTGCCAGCAGTTTTGCTTGGGACACTGAAGCTTTCTTT. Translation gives CASSFAWDTEAFF.

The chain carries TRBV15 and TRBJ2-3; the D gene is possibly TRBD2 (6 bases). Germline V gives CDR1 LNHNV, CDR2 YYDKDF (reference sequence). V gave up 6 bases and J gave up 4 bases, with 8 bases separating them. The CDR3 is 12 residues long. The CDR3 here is CATSSGSDTQYF. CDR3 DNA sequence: TGTGCCACCAGTAGCGGCTCAGATACGCAGTATTTT.

The CDR3 DNA is TGTGCCAGCAGACGCCGCCGGGACCCAGGCCCAAATCAGCCCCAGCATTTT. It codes for CASRRRRDPGPNQPQHF. This chain connects TRBV27 to TRBJ1-5, with D possibly TRBD1 on 5 matching bases. The germline V gene encodes CDR1 MNHEY and CDR2 SMNVEV (reference sequence). V shed 6 bases and J shed 4 bases, with 22 bases lying between them. This CDR3 is built from 17 residues.

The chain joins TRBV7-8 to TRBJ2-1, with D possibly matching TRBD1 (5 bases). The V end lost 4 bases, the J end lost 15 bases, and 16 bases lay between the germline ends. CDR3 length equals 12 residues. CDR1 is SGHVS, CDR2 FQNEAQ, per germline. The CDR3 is CASSSTPQGRFF. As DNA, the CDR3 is TGTGCCAGCAGCTCAACCCCCCAGGGCCGGTTCTTC. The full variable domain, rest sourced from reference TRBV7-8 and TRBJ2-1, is GAGVSQSPRYKVAKRGQDVALRCDPISGHVSLFWYQQALGQGPEFLTYFQNEAQLDKSGLPSDRFFAERPEGSVSTLKIQRTQQEDSAVYLCASSSTPQGRFFGPGTRLTVL.

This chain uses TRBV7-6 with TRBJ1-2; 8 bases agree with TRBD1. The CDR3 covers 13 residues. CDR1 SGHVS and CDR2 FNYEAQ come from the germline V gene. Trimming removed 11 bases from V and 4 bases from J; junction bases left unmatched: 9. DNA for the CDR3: TGTGCCCCCACTCAGGGGGCAATCTATGGCTACACCTTC. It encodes CAPTQGAIYGYTF.

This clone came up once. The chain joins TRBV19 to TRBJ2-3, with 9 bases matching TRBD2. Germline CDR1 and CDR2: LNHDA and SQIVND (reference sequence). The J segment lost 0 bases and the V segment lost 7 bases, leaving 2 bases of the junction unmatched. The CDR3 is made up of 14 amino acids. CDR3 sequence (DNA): TGTGCCAGTACGGCGGGAGGGAGCACAGATACGCAGTATTTT. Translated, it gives CASTAGGSTDTQYF.

The CDR3 DNA is TGTGCCAGCAGTTTGCAGTTTAGGGTTACTGAAAAACTGTTTTTT. As protein: CASSLQFRVTEKLFF. The chain combines TRBV25-1 with TRBJ1-4, with no clear D. The germline V gene has CDR1 MGHDK and CDR2 SYGVNS. Deletions cut 5 bases from V and 7 bases from J, with 17 bases between. The CDR3 runs 15 residues.

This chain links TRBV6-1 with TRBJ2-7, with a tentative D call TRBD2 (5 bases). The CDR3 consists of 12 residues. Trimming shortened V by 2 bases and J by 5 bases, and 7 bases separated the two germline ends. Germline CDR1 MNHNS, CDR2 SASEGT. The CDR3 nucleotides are TGTGCCAGCAGTGAATCGAGGGACGAGCAGTACTTC. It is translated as CASSESRDEQYF.

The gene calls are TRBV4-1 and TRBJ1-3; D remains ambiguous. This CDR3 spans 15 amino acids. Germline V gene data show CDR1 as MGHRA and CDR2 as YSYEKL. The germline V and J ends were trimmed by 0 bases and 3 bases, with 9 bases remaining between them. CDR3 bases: TGCGCCAGCAGCCAAGATTGGCCAGGTGGAAACACCATATATTTT. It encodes CASSQDWPGGNTIYF.

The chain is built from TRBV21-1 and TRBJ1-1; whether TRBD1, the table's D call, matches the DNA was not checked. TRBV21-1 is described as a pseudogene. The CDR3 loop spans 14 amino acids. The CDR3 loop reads CASSQKQGSTEAFF. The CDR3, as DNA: TGTGCCAGCAGCCAAAAACAGGGATCCACTGAAGCTTTCTTT.

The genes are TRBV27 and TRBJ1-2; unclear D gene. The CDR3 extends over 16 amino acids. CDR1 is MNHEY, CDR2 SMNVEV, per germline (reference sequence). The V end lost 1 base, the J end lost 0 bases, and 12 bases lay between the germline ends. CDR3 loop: CASSLYRAPANYGYTF. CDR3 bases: TGTGCCAGCAGTTTATACAGAGCCCCTGCTAACTATGGCTACACCTTC.

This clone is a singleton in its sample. The chain's CDR3 is CASSEDRPDTQYF. The CDR3 DNA follows: TGTGCCAGCAGTGAAGACAGGCCCGATACGCAGTATTTT. V and J are TRBV25-1 and TRBJ2-3, with a weak D call TRBD1 (6 bases). V was trimmed by 2 bases and J by 6 bases, leaving 9 bases between them. This CDR3 is built from 13 residues. The germline V gene has CDR1 MGHDK and CDR2 SYGVNS.

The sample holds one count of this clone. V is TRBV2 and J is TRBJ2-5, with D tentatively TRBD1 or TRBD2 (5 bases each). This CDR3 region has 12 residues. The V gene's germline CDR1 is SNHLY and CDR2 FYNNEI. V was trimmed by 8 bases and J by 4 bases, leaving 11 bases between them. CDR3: CASEGLAETQYF. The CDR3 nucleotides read TGTGCCAGCGAGGGGTTGGCAGAGACCCAGTACTTC.

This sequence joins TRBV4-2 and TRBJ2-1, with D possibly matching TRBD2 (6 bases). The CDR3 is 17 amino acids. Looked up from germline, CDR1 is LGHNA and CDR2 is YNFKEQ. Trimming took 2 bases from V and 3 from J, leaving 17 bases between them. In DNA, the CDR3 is TGTGCCAGCAGCCAATCCCCCGGGACTGGAAGCTACAATGAGCAGTTCTTC. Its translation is CASSQSPGTGSYNEQFF.

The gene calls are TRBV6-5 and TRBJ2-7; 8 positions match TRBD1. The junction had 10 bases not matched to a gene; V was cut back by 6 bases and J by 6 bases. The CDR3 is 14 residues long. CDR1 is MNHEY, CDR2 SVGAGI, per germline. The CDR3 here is CASSQPGQVSEQYF. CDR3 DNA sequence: TGTGCCAGCAGCCAACCGGGACAGGTTTCCGAGCAGTACTTC.

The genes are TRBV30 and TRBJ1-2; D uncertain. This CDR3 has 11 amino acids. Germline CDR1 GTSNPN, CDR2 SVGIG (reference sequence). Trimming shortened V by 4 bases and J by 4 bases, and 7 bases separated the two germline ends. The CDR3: CAWTNGYGYTF. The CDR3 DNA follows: TGTGCCTGGACTAATGGCTATGGCTACACCTTC.

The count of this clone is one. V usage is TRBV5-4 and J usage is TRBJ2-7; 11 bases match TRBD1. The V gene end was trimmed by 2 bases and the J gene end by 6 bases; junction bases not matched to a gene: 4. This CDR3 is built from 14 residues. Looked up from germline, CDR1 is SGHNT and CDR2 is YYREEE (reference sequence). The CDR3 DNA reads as TGTGCCAGCAGCTTCGGACAGGGGGCATCCGAGCAGTACTTC. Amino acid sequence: CASSFGQGASEQYF. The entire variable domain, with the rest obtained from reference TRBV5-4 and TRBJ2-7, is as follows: ETGVTQSPTHLIKTRGQQVTLRCSSQSGHNTVSWYQQALGQGPQFIFQYYREEENGRGNFPPRFSGLQFPNYSSELNVNALELDDSALYLCASSFGQGASEQYFGPGTRLTVT.

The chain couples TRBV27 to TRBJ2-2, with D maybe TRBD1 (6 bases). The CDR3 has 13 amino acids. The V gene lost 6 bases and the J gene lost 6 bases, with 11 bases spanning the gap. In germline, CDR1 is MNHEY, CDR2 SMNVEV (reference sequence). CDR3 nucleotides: TGTGCCAGCAGACAGACAGGAGCCGGGGAGCTGTTTTTT. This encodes CASRQTGAGELFF.

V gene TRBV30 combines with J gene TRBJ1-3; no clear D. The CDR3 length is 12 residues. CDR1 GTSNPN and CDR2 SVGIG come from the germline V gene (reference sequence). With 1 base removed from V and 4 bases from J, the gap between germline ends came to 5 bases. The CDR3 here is CAWSGMGNTIYF. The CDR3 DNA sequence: TGTGCCTGGAGTGGTATGGGAAACACCATATATTTT.

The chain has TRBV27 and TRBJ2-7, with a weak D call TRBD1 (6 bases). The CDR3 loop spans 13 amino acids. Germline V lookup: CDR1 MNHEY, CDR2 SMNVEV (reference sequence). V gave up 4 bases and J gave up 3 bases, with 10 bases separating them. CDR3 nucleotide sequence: TGTGCCAGCAGTTCTGGGGACAACTACGAGCAGTACTTC. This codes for CASSSGDNYEQYF.

In DNA, the CDR3 is TGTGCCAGCAGCCCTGAAACCCCTTTCAGCTCCTATAATTCACCCCTCCACTTT. As protein: CASSPETPFSSYNSPLHF. The chain has TRBV5-5 and TRBJ1-6, with no clear D. The CDR3 has 18 amino acids. The V end was cut by 4 bases, the J end by 0 bases, with 17 bases between. Germline loops: CDR1 SGHKS, CDR2 YYEKEE (reference sequence).

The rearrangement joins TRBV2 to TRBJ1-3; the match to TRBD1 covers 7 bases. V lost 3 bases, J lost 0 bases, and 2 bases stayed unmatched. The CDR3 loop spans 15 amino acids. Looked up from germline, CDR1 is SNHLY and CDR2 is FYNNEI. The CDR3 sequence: CASSEGQSSGNTIYF. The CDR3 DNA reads TGTGCCAGCAGTGAGGGACAGAGCTCTGGAAACACCATATATTTT.

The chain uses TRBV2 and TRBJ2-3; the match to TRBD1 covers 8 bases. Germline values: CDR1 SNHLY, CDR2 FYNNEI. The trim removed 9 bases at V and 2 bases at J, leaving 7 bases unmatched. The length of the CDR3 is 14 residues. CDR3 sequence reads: CARWTGFATDTQYF. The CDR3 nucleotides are TGTGCCAGATGGACAGGGTTCGCCACAGATACGCAGTATTTT.

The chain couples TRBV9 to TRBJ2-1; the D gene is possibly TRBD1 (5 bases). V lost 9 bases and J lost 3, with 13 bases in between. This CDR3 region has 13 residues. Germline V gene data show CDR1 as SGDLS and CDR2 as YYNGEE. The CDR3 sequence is CATSTGHYNEQFF. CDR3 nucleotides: TGTGCCACGTCCACAGGACACTACAATGAGCAGTTCTTC.

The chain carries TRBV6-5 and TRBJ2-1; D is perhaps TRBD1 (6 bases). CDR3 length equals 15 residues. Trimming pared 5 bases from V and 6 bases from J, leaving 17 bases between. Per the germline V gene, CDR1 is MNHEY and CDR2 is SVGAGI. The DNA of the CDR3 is TGTGCCAGCAGTCAGGGGTCTCCCTCTGTCAATGAGCAGTTCTTC. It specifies CASSQGSPSVNEQFF.